This is a list of T cell receptor beta chains from one sample in a study of blood T cell repertoires in COVID-19. Only in-frame clones appear in the TCRdb table, and some are missing; sequencing was by immunoSEQ multiplex PCR. The table shows roughly 300,000 clones, with over 75% occurring only once. Sequencing was done on a sample of PBMCs or T cells enriched from blood (not recorded which). These receptor sequences come from a woman aged 30 to 39 who had recovered from COVID-19. Each CDR3 is given with its conserved first and last residue. The order of the fields is D gene, clone size, J gene, V gene, CDR3 DNA, CDR3 protein. The D gene is left open where the match is weak. Rows give clone size only sometimes, using once, few, many, or a class for an expanded clone.

D gene: TRBD1
clone size: .
J gene: TRBJ2-1
V gene: TRBV9
CDR3 DNA: TGTGCCAGCAGCGTAGAATCGGGACAGGGTTGGAATGAGCAGTTCTTC
CDR3 protein: CASSVESGQGWNEQFF

D gene: .
clone size: .
J gene: TRBJ1-2
V gene: TRBV25-1
CDR3 DNA: TGTGCCAGCAGTGAAGTGGAGCGAGTGAATGGCTACACCTTC
CDR3 protein: CASSEVERVNGYTF

D gene: TRBD2
clone size: .
J gene: TRBJ2-3
V gene: TRBV7-2
CDR3 DNA: TGTGCCAGCAGCCAGACTGGGAGACTAGCGGGGGGCCACACAGATACGCAGTATTTT
CDR3 protein: CASSQTGRLAGGHTDTQYF

D gene: .
clone size: .
J gene: TRBJ1-1
V gene: TRBV27
CDR3 DNA: TGTGCCAGCAGTTTTGTCGGTGCGGGGGACACTGAAGCTTTCTTT
CDR3 protein: CASSFVGAGDTEAFF

D gene: .
clone size: .
J gene: TRBJ1-1
V gene: TRBV28
CDR3 DNA: TGTGCCAGCAACGACCTAGGGGACACTGAAGCTTTCTTT
CDR3 protein: CASNDLGDTEAFF

D gene: .
clone size: .
J gene: TRBJ1-2
V gene: TRBV19
CDR3 DNA: TGTGCCAGTACCGGGGGGGTGAGGAACTATGGCTACACCTTC
CDR3 protein: CASTGGVRNYGYTF

D gene: .
clone size: .
J gene: TRBJ2-4
V gene: TRBV3-1/TRBV3-2
CDR3 DNA: TGTGCCAGCAGCCAAGAAGAAAGAGGCGGGAACATTCAGTACTTC
CDR3 protein: CASSQEERGGNIQYF

D gene: TRBD1
clone size: few
J gene: TRBJ1-4
V gene: TRBV2
CDR3 DNA: TGTGCCAGCGCCGGGACAGTGGAAAAACTGTTTTTT
CDR3 protein: CASAGTVEKLFF

D gene: TRBD1
clone size: few
J gene: TRBJ2-5
V gene: TRBV5-1
CDR3 DNA: TGCGCCAGCAGCTTTACAGGGGAACGAGAGACCCAGTACTTC
CDR3 protein: CASSFTGERETQYF

D gene: .
clone size: .
J gene: TRBJ1-1
V gene: TRBV28
CDR3 DNA: TGTGCCAGCAGTTTAGAGGGGCAGGGAGGGAACACTGAAGCTTTCTTT
CDR3 protein: CASSLEGQGGNTEAFF

D gene: .
clone size: .
J gene: TRBJ1-4
V gene: TRBV2
CDR3 DNA: TGTGCCAGCAGTGAGAACAGGGATGTCGCAAAACTGTTTTTT
CDR3 protein: CASSENRDVAKLFF

D gene: TRBD1
clone size: .
J gene: TRBJ1-2
V gene: TRBV6-5
CDR3 DNA: TGTGCCAGCAGTTCTGCCCAGGGGGGCTTGGGTGGCTACACCTTC
CDR3 protein: CASSSAQGGLGGYTF

D gene: TRBD2
clone size: .
J gene: TRBJ2-7
V gene: TRBV11-2
CDR3 DNA: TGTGCCAGCAGCTTAGATCCGGGGGGGCTGCAAGTCGAGCAGTACTTC
CDR3 protein: CASSLDPGGLQVEQYF

D gene: .
clone size: .
J gene: TRBJ1-1
V gene: TRBV4-1
CDR3 DNA: TGCGCCAGCAGCCAAGATTCGATCCTTGGAGAGGCTTTCTTT
CDR3 protein: CASSQDSILGEAFF

D gene: TRBD1
clone size: .
J gene: TRBJ1-5
V gene: TRBV7-2
CDR3 DNA: TGTGCCAGCAGCCCCGAAAGAGAGGGGGCAAAACATTTT
CDR3 protein: CASSPEREGAKHF

D gene: .
clone size: .
J gene: TRBJ2-1
V gene: TRBV7-9
CDR3 DNA: TGTGCCAGCTATCGGGCCGACGGGAGCTCCTACAATGAGCAGTTCTTC
CDR3 protein: CASYRADGSSYNEQFF

D gene: .
clone size: .
J gene: TRBJ2-7
V gene: TRBV1
CDR3 DNA: TGCACCAGCAGCCAAGAAACGGGTTCCTACGAGCAGTACTTC
CDR3 protein: CTSSQETGSYEQYF

D gene: .
clone size: .
J gene: TRBJ1-1
V gene: TRBV7-9
CDR3 DNA: TGTGCCAGCAGCCCAAAGACAGTTTACACTGAAGCTTTCTTT
CDR3 protein: CASSPKTVYTEAFF

D gene: TRBD2
clone size: .
J gene: TRBJ2-7
V gene: TRBV2
CDR3 DNA: TGTGCCGCCTACGGGACTAGTGGCTTTGGCGAGCAGTACTTC
CDR3 protein: CAAYGTSGFGEQYF

D gene: .
clone size: .
J gene: TRBJ2-3
V gene: TRBV29-1
CDR3 DNA: TGCAGCGCCGAGCGCCAGAGTAGCACAGATACGCAGTATTTT
CDR3 protein: CSAERQSSTDTQYF

D gene: .
clone size: .
J gene: TRBJ2-1
V gene: TRBV2
CDR3 DNA: TGTGCCAGCAGTGTTGCCCCCGGGAATGAGCAGTTCTTC
CDR3 protein: CASSVAPGNEQFF

D gene: .
clone size: .
J gene: TRBJ1-6
V gene: TRBV5-1
CDR3 DNA: TGCGCCAGCAGCTTGGTCTCGATCTCGGGGTCACCCCTCCACTTT
CDR3 protein: CASSLVSISGSPLHF

D gene: TRBD2
clone size: .
J gene: TRBJ2-1
V gene: TRBV6-6
CDR3 DNA: TGTGCCAGCAGTCCAGCAGGCGGGGGTGGGCGGAATGAGCAGTTCTTC
CDR3 protein: CASSPAGGGGRNEQFF

D gene: .
clone size: .
J gene: TRBJ1-4
V gene: TRBV11-2
CDR3 DNA: TGTGCCAGCAGTTCCAAAATCGGGGGGACTAATGAAAAACTGTTTTTT
CDR3 protein: CASSSKIGGTNEKLFF

D gene: .
clone size: .
J gene: TRBJ1-6
V gene: TRBV19
CDR3 DNA: TGTGCCACCAGGTGGGGACAAGAGAATTCACCCCTCCACTTT
CDR3 protein: CATRWGQENSPLHF

D gene: TRBD1
clone size: .
J gene: TRBJ2-5
V gene: TRBV6-2/TRBV6-3
CDR3 DNA: TGTGCCAGCAGCCCGGACAGGGGAGGACTATTTCGAGAGACCCAGTACTTC
CDR3 protein: CASSPDRGGLFRETQYF

D gene: TRBD1
clone size: once
J gene: TRBJ1-4
V gene: TRBV28
CDR3 DNA: TGTGCCAGCAGTTTGACAGGGGGGAGTGAAAAACTGTTTTTT
CDR3 protein: CASSLTGGSEKLFF

D gene: TRBD1
clone size: .
J gene: TRBJ1-3
V gene: TRBV15
CDR3 DNA: TGTGCCACCAGCAACCGGACAGGGGGGGGAAACACCATATATTTT
CDR3 protein: CATSNRTGGGNTIYF

D gene: .
clone size: .
J gene: TRBJ1-2
V gene: TRBV19
CDR3 DNA: TGTGCCAGTAGTATAGGAGGAATCCCGACTTTCTTC
CDR3 protein: CASSIGGIPTFF

D gene: .
clone size: .
J gene: TRBJ1-1
V gene: TRBV19
CDR3 DNA: TGTGCCAGTAGTGACGAATCAGGGGCGGCGAACACTGAAGCTTTCTTT
CDR3 protein: CASSDESGAANTEAFF

D gene: .
clone size: .
J gene: TRBJ2-7
V gene: TRBV19
CDR3 DNA: TGTGCCAGTAGTATAGAGGGACACATCAGTTTCGAGCAGTACTTC
CDR3 protein: CASSIEGHISFEQYF

D gene: TRBD1
clone size: .
J gene: TRBJ2-3
V gene: TRBV24-1
CDR3 DNA: TGTGCCACCAGTGACCGGGGACAGGGGGACACAGATACGCAGTATTTT
CDR3 protein: CATSDRGQGDTDTQYF

D gene: .
clone size: once
J gene: TRBJ1-3
V gene: TRBV7-9
CDR3 DNA: TGTGCCAGCAACCTAGACAGTCAGAGTGTCACCATATATTTT
CDR3 protein: CASNLDSQSVTIYF

D gene: TRBD1
clone size: .
J gene: TRBJ1-1
V gene: TRBV7-9
CDR3 DNA: TGTGCCAGCAGCTTAGGACAGGGGAACACTGAAGCTTTCTTT
CDR3 protein: CASSLGQGNTEAFF

D gene: .
clone size: .
J gene: TRBJ1-1
V gene: TRBV29-1
CDR3 DNA: TGCAGCGTTGAAGATCGTGTGGTTGAGATAGGGGCTGAAGCTTTCTTT
CDR3 protein: CSVEDRVVEIGAEAFF

D gene: .
clone size: .
J gene: TRBJ1-2
V gene: TRBV29-1
CDR3 DNA: TGCAGCGTTGTGGGAGCTAACTATGGCTACACCTTC
CDR3 protein: CSVVGANYGYTF

D gene: TRBD1
clone size: .
J gene: TRBJ1-1
V gene: TRBV7-9
CDR3 DNA: TGTGCCAGCAGCTGGGGACAGGGTGGGAACACTGAAGCTTTCTTT
CDR3 protein: CASSWGQGGNTEAFF

D gene: TRBD1
clone size: .
J gene: TRBJ1-1
V gene: TRBV27
CDR3 DNA: TGTGCCAGCAGTCAGACAGGGGCTATTATAATGGAGGCCACTGAAGCTTTCTTT
CDR3 protein: CASSQTGAIIMEATEAFF

D gene: .
clone size: .
J gene: TRBJ2-5
V gene: TRBV27
CDR3 DNA: TGTGCCAGCAGTTTATCCGCTAACCAAGAGACCCAGTACTTC
CDR3 protein: CASSLSANQETQYF

D gene: TRBD1
clone size: .
J gene: TRBJ1-4
V gene: TRBV2
CDR3 DNA: TGTGCCAGCAGGCAGGGGGCCGGTAATGAAAAACTGTTTTTT
CDR3 protein: CASRQGAGNEKLFF

D gene: TRBD2
clone size: .
J gene: TRBJ2-5
V gene: TRBV4-2
CDR3 DNA: TGTGCCAGCAGCCAAGCTGGCGGGGGAGAGGGGACCCAGTACTTC
CDR3 protein: CASSQAGGGEGTQYF

D gene: .
clone size: .
J gene: TRBJ1-4
V gene: TRBV5-4
CDR3 DNA: TGTGCCAGCAGTCCCGAGGGGGAGGGAGGTGAAAAACTGTTTTTT
CDR3 protein: CASSPEGEGGEKLFF

D gene: .
clone size: once
J gene: TRBJ2-5
V gene: TRBV5-1
CDR3 DNA: TGCGCCAGCCGCATGTCCGGGGGGCAACTCCAAGAGACCCAGTACTTC
CDR3 protein: CASRMSGGQLQETQYF

D gene: .
clone size: .
J gene: TRBJ1-4
V gene: TRBV4-1
CDR3 DNA: TGCGCCAGCAGCCAAATAGGCCGGACAGATGAAAAACTGTTTTTT
CDR3 protein: CASSQIGRTDEKLFF

D gene: TRBD2
clone size: .
J gene: TRBJ2-3
V gene: TRBV5-6
CDR3 DNA: TGTGCCAGCAGCTTGGTGAGGGGCGGGGGTACACACGATACGCAGTATTTT
CDR3 protein: CASSLVRGGGTHDTQYF

D gene: .
clone size: .
J gene: TRBJ2-4
V gene: TRBV6-2/TRBV6-3
CDR3 DNA: TGTGCCAGCAGATACGGGGGCGCGTCTCTCGACATTCAGTACTTC
CDR3 protein: CASRYGGASLDIQYF

D gene: TRBD1
clone size: .
J gene: TRBJ2-1
V gene: TRBV7-9
CDR3 DNA: TGTGCCAGCAGCGCCCGACAGGGGCTTAAGTACAATGAGCAGTTCTTC
CDR3 protein: CASSARQGLKYNEQFF

D gene: TRBD1
clone size: .
J gene: TRBJ1-2
V gene: TRBV6-1
CDR3 DNA: TGTGCCAGCAGTGACGGACCTGGTAGGGGGCAGGGCTACACCTTC
CDR3 protein: CASSDGPGRGQGYTF

D gene: TRBD1
clone size: once
J gene: TRBJ1-1
V gene: TRBV10-3
CDR3 DNA: TGTGCCATCAGAAAGACAGGGTTGGTTACTGAAGCTTTCTTT
CDR3 protein: CAIRKTGLVTEAFF